The rows below give T cell receptor beta chains drawn from one sample of a study of PD-1 blockade in classical Hodgkin lymphoma. Some clones are missing from TCRdb's copy, which holds only in-frame ones; the method was immunoSEQ multiplex PCR. The sample contains around 28,000 clones, roughly 70% of which appear only once. The sample was peripheral blood mononuclear cells (PBMCs), taken before the second cycle of nivolumab. Receptors were obtained from a human donor with classical Hodgkin lymphoma. CDR3s include the opening cysteine and the closing phenylalanine or tryptophan. The D gene is left open where the match is weak. A clone size is listed for some rows: how often the clone was seen (once, few, many), or a class if it is expanded.

CDR3 protein: CASSLLSGNTIYF; CDR3 DNA: TGTGCCAGTAGCCTTCTGTCTGGAAACACCATATATTTT; V gene: TRBV19; D gene: NA; clone size: NA; J gene: TRBJ1-3
CDR3 protein: CASSASGTGGEQYF; CDR3 DNA: TGCGCCAGCAGCGCCTCCGGGACAGGGGGCGAGCAGTACTTC; V gene: TRBV5-1; D gene: TRBD1; clone size: NA; J gene: TRBJ2-7
CDR3 protein: CSVEGAGGDSGQETQYF; CDR3 DNA: TGCAGCGTTGAAGGTGCCGGGGGGGACTCCGGCCAAGAGACCCAGTACTTC; V gene: TRBV29-1; D gene: TRBD2; clone size: NA; J gene: TRBJ2-5
CDR3 protein: CATSRGTGLSYGYTF; CDR3 DNA: TGTGCCACCAGCAGAGGTACAGGGCTATCCTATGGCTACACCTTC; V gene: TRBV15; D gene: NA; clone size: NA; J gene: TRBJ1-2
CDR3 protein: CASQWEREFNEQFF; CDR3 DNA: TGTGCCAGCCAATGGGAGCGGGAGTTCAATGAGCAGTTCTTC; V gene: TRBV2; D gene: TRBD2; clone size: NA; J gene: TRBJ2-1
CDR3 protein: CASSARQESNYGYTF; CDR3 DNA: TGTGCCAGCAGCGCCCGACAGGAATCTAACTATGGCTACACCTTC; V gene: TRBV7-2; D gene: NA; clone size: NA; J gene: TRBJ1-2
CDR3 protein: CAWEGGLRYEQFF; CDR3 DNA: TGTGCCTGGGAGGGGGGGCTTAGGTATGAGCAGTTCTTC; V gene: TRBV30; D gene: NA; clone size: NA; J gene: TRBJ2-1
CDR3 protein: CAWSVRGYGYTF; CDR3 DNA: TGTGCCTGGAGTGTACGAGGTTATGGCTACACCTTC; V gene: TRBV30; D gene: NA; clone size: many; J gene: TRBJ1-2
CDR3 protein: CASSLLFGGTEAFF; CDR3 DNA: TGTGCCAGTAGTTTGTTGTTCGGGGGGACTGAAGCTTTCTTT; V gene: TRBV19; D gene: NA; clone size: NA; J gene: TRBJ1-1
CDR3 protein: CASSLTPTGGYTF; CDR3 DNA: TGTGCCAGCAGCCTGACCCCTACGGGCGGCTACACCTTC; V gene: TRBV25-1; D gene: NA; clone size: NA; J gene: TRBJ1-2
CDR3 protein: CASSSGGGKTNTGELFF; CDR3 DNA: TGTGCCAGCAGCTCAGGTGGAGGTAAAACGAACACCGGGGAGCTGTTTTTT; V gene: TRBV11-3; D gene: NA; clone size: NA; J gene: TRBJ2-2
CDR3 protein: CASSLSPGANTEAFF; CDR3 DNA: TGCGCCAGCAGCCTCTCGCCGGGAGCGAACACTGAAGCTTTCTTT; V gene: TRBV4-1; D gene: NA; clone size: NA; J gene: TRBJ1-1
CDR3 protein: CASSQGASTAVLNTEAFF; CDR3 DNA: TGCGCCAGCAGCCAAGGGGCGTCGACAGCGGTCCTCAACACTGAAGCTTTCTTT; V gene: TRBV4-3; D gene: NA; clone size: NA; J gene: TRBJ1-1
CDR3 protein: CASSDWAANTEAFF; CDR3 DNA: TGTGCCAGCAGTGATTGGGCGGCGAACACTGAAGCTTTCTTT; V gene: TRBV2; D gene: NA; clone size: few; J gene: TRBJ1-1
CDR3 protein: CASTSHREGYTF; CDR3 DNA: TGTGCCAGCACTTCGCACCGCGAGGGCTACACCTTC; V gene: TRBV7-9; D gene: NA; clone size: NA; J gene: TRBJ1-2
CDR3 protein: CASTDTGRGEKLFF; CDR3 DNA: TGTGCCAGCACCGACACCGGGAGGGGTGAAAAACTGTTTTTT; V gene: TRBV6-6; D gene: NA; clone size: NA; J gene: TRBJ1-4
CDR3 protein: CASSLEPANEQFF; CDR3 DNA: TGTGCCAGCAGCTTGGAACCCGCCAATGAGCAGTTCTTC; V gene: TRBV5-4; D gene: NA; clone size: NA; J gene: TRBJ2-1
CDR3 protein: CASRDRGYEQYF; CDR3 DNA: TGTGCCAGCAGGGACAGGGGCTACGAGCAGTACTTC; V gene: TRBV6-5; D gene: TRBD1; clone size: NA; J gene: TRBJ2-7
CDR3 protein: CASSQDIAGVVGSEQFF; CDR3 DNA: TGTGCCAGCAGCCAAGATATAGCGGGAGTCGTGGGTAGTGAGCAGTTCTTC; V gene: TRBV4-2; D gene: TRBD2; clone size: NA; J gene: TRBJ2-1
CDR3 protein: CASSRTLNTEAFF; CDR3 DNA: TGTGCCAGCAGTAGGACCCTGAACACTGAAGCTTTCTTT; V gene: TRBV6-5; D gene: NA; clone size: NA; J gene: TRBJ1-1
CDR3 protein: CASSQGLPLVGYTF; CDR3 DNA: TGCGCCAGCAGCCAAGGCCTCCCCCTTGTGGGCTACACCTTC; V gene: TRBV4-3; D gene: NA; clone size: few; J gene: TRBJ1-2
CDR3 protein: CASSILMASSGYTF; CDR3 DNA: TGTGCCAGTAGTATACTTATGGCATCAAGCGGCTACACCTTC; V gene: TRBV19; D gene: NA; clone size: few; J gene: TRBJ1-2
CDR3 protein: CASSPRGGGHQETQYF; CDR3 DNA: TGTGCCAGCTCACCAAGAGGAGGCGGTCACCAAGAGACCCAGTACTTC; V gene: TRBV18; D gene: NA; clone size: NA; J gene: TRBJ2-5
CDR3 protein: CASSMLSGRGYTF; CDR3 DNA: TGTGCCAGTAGTATGCTATCGGGTCGGGGCTACACCTTC; V gene: TRBV19; D gene: NA; clone size: NA; J gene: TRBJ1-2
CDR3 protein: CASSLGTGELFF; CDR3 DNA: TGTGCCAGCAGTCTTGGGACCGGGGAGCTGTTTTTT; V gene: TRBV27; D gene: NA; clone size: NA; J gene: TRBJ2-2
CDR3 protein: CASSYSGGNGQPQHF; CDR3 DNA: TGTGCCAGCAGTTACTCTGGAGGGAACGGTCAGCCCCAGCATTTT; V gene: TRBV6-6; D gene: NA; clone size: NA; J gene: TRBJ1-5
CDR3 protein: CASSTYQPQHF; CDR3 DNA: TGTGCCAGCAGTACATATCAGCCCCAGCATTTT; V gene: TRBV28; D gene: NA; clone size: NA; J gene: TRBJ1-5
CDR3 protein: CASSSAGYGQPQHF; CDR3 DNA: TGTGCCAGCAGTTCCGCGGGGTACGGTCAGCCCCAGCATTTT; V gene: TRBV28; D gene: NA; clone size: NA; J gene: TRBJ1-5
CDR3 protein: CASSIVSAETQYF; CDR3 DNA: TGTGCCAGTAGTATAGTGTCAGCAGAGACCCAGTACTTC; V gene: TRBV19; D gene: NA; clone size: NA; J gene: TRBJ2-5